The T cell receptor (beta chain) described here comes from a study of T cells in Graves' hyperthyroidism and ophthalmopathy. Study-level information: Peripheral blood was collected at initial diagnosis, before any treatment.

Stability of Graves' hyperthyroidism was defined as absent ophthalmopathy progression within 18 months. Patients aged 18 to 65 had newly diagnosed hyperthyroidism of under 2 months' duration. Fresh peripheral blood, about 10 ml of it, supplied the PBMCs. Researchers took RNA transcripts and amplified the TCR beta CDR3 regions from them. The TCR CDR3 was amplified in a first-round RT-PCR using the HTBI primer set. TCRdb analysed the multiplex PCR reads with MiXCR anew, one entry per CDR3 protein. The sample shows approximately 640,000 distinct CDR3 sequences, under 20% of them seen only once. The sequence derives from a woman between 25 and 40 years old with Graves' hyperthyroidism. Sequencing used blood.

Written as DNA, the CDR3 is TGTGCCAGCAGCGCCTCGGGTAGCGGCCAAGAGACCCAGTACTTC. This sequence encodes CASSASGSGQETQYF. The chain couples TRBV7-9 to TRBJ2-5, with D tentatively TRBD2 (6 bases). The germline gives CDR1 SEHNR, CDR2 FQNEAQ (reference sequence). Trimming shortened V by 5 bases and J by 1 base, and 14 bases separated the two germline ends. The CDR3 runs to 15 residues.